This T cell receptor (beta chain) was sequenced in a study of chemoradiotherapy in HPV16-positive cancers. Overall study context: Candidate HPV-specific T-cell clones and common TCR motifs came from functional assays in a couple of HPV16-positive patients.

The data were produced by immunoSEQ multiplex PCR, yet TCRdb's version contains in-frame clones alone and is incomplete. In the table there are around 7,400 clones, under 80% of which are singletons. The CDR3 consists of 15 residues. Germline V lookup: CDR1 LNHDA, CDR2 SQIVND (reference sequence). Trimming took 3 bases from V and 2 from J, leaving 10 bases between them. Regarding this clone: Its antigen remains unknown.

General study results and limits: During treatment, candidate HPV-specific clones and E7-related motifs expanded in tumor.

The receptor was isolated from a human donor with HPV-associated anogenital cancer. The rearrangement joins TRBV19 to TRBJ2-2, with D possibly being TRBD1 (6 bases). The input for sequencing was tumor tissue, taken from a patient who underwent chemoradiotherapy. CDR3 coding DNA: TGTGCCAGTAGTATCGGACAGATAAACACCGGGGAGCTGTTTTTT. As protein: CASSIGQINTGELFF.